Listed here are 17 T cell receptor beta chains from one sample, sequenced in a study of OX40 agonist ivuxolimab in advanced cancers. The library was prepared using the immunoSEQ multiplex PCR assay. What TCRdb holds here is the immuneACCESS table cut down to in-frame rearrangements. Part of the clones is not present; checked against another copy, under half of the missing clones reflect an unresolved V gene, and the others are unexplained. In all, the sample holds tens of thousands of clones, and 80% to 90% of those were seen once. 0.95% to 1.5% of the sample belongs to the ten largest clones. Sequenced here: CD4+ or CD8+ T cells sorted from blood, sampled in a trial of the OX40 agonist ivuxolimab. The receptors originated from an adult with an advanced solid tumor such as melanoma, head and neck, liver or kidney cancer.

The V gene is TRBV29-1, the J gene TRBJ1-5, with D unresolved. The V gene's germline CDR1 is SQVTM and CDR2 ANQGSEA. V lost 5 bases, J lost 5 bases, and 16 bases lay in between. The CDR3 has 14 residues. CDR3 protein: CSVLVGDIHQPQHF. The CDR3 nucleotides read TGCAGCGTTTTAGTAGGTGACATTCATCAGCCCCAGCATTTT.

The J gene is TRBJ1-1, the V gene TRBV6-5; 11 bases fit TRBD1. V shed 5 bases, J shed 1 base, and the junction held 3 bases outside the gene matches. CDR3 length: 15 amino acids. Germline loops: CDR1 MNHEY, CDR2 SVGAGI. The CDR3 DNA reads TGTGCCAGCAGTCGGACAGGGGGCCAGAACACTGAAGCTTTCTTT. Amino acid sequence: CASSRTGGQNTEAFF.

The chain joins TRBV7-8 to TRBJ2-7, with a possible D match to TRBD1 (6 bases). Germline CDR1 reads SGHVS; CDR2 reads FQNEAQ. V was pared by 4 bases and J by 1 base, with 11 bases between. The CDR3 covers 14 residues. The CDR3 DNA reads TGTGCCAGCAGCTCAGGACAGTTATCCTACGAGCAGTACTTC. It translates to CASSSGQLSYEQYF.

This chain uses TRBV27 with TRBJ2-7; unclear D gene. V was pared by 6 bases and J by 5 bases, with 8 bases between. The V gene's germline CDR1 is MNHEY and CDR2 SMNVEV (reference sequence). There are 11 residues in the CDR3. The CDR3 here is CASSDFHEQYF. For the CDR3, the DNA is TGTGCCAGCAGCGATTTCCACGAGCAGTACTTC.

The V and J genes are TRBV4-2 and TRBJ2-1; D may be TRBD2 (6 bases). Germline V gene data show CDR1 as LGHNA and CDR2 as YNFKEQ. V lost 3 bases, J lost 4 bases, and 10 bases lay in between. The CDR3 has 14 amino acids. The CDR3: CASSQGREYNEQFF. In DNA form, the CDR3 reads TGTGCCAGCAGCCAGGGACGGGAGTACAATGAGCAGTTCTTC.

The CDR3 reads CASSQERETQYF. The CDR3 coding sequence is TGTGCCAGCAGTCAGGAACGAGAGACCCAGTACTTC. This sequence joins TRBV5-4 and TRBJ2-5; D is unresolved. Germline CDR1 is SGHNT and CDR2 is YYREEE (reference sequence). There are 12 residues in the CDR3. V lost 5 bases, J lost 4 bases, and 9 bases lay in between. The full variable domain, in which reference TRBV5-4 and TRBJ2-5 provide the parts outside the CDR3, is ETGVTQSPTHLIKTRGQQVTLRCSSQSGHNTVSWYQQALGQGPQFIFQYYREEENGRGNFPPRFSGLQFPNYSSELNVNALELDDSALYLCASSQERETQYFGPGTRLLVL.

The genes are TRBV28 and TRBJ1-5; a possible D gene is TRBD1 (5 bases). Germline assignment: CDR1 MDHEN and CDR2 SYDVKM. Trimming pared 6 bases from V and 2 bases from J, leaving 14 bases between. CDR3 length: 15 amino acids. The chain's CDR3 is CASRGRGRGNQPQHF. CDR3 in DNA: TGTGCCAGCAGAGGCCGGGGCAGGGGCAATCAGCCCCAGCATTTT.

CDR3 nucleotides: TGTGCCAGCAGTTTAAGCACAGATACGCAGTATTTT. Protein: CASSLSTDTQYF. This sequence joins TRBV28 and TRBJ2-3; D gene ambiguous. Germline CDR1 is MDHEN and CDR2 is SYDVKM. The germline V and J ends were trimmed by 2 bases and 0 bases, with 0 bases remaining between them. CDR3 length equals 12 residues.

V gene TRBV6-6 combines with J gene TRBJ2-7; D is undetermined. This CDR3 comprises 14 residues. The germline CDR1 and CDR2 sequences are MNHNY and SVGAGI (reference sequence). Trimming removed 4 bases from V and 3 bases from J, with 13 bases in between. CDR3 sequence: CASSSAVGYYEQYF. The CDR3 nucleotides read TGTGCCAGCAGTTCCGCGGTCGGCTACTACGAGCAGTACTTC.

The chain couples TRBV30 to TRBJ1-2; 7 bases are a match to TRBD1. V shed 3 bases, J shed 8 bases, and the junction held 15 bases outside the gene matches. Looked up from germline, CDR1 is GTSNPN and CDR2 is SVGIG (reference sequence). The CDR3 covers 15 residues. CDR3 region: CAWSRGQTKTLGYTF. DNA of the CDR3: TGTGCCTGGAGCCGGGGACAGACGAAGACTCTGGGCTACACCTTC.

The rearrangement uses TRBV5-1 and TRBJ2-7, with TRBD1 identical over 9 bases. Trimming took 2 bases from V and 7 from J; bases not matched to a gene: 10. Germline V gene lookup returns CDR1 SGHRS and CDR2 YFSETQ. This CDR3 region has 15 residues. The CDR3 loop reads CASSFLGQGMREQYF. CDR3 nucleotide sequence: TGCGCCAGCAGCTTTTTAGGACAGGGGATGCGGGAGCAGTACTTC. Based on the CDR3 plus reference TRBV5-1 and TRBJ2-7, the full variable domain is KAGVTQTPRYLIKTRGQQVTLSCSPISGHRSVSWYQQTPGQGLQFLFEYFSETQRNKGNFPGRFSGRQFSNSRSEMNVSTLELGDSALYLCASSFLGQGMREQYFGPGTRLTVT.

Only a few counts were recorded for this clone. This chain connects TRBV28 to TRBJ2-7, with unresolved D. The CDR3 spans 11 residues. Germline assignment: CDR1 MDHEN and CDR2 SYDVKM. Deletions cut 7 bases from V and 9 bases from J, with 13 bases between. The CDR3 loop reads CASTSLKGQYF. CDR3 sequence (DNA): TGTGCCAGCACCTCACTAAAGGGGCAGTACTTC.

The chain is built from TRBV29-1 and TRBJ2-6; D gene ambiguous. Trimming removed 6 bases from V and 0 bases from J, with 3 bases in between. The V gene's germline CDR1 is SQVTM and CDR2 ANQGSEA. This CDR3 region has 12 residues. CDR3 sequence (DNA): TGCAGCGTATACTCTGGGGCCAACGTCCTGACTTTC. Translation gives CSVYSGANVLTF.

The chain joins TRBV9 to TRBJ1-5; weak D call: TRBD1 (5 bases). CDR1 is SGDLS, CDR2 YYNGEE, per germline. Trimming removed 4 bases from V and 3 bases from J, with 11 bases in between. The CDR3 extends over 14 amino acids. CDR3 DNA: TGTGCCAGCAGCCTGGGGGGTTTCAATCAGCCCCAGCATTTT. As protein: CASSLGGFNQPQHF.

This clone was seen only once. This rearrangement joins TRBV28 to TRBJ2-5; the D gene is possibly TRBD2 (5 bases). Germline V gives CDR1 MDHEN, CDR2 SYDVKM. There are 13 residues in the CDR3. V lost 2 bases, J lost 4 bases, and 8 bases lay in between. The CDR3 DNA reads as TGTGCCAGCAGTTTAGGCGGGTTAGAGACCCAGTACTTC. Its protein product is CASSLGGLETQYF.

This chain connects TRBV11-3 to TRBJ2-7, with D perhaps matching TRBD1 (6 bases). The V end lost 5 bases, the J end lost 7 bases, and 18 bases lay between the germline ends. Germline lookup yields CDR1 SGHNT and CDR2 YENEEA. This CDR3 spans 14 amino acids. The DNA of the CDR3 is TGTGCCAGCAGCCCAGGGGTGGGGGCTGGGGAGCAGTACTTC. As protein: CASSPGVGAGEQYF.

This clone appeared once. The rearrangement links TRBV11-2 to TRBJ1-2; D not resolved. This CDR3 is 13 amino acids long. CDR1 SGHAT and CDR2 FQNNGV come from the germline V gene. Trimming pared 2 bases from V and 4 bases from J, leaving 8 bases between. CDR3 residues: CASSLNGVYGYTF. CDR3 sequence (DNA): TGTGCCAGCAGCTTAAACGGGGTCTATGGCTACACCTTC.